Reported below is one T cell receptor (beta chain). This sample is drawn from a study of shared clonotypes between healthy human individuals. This CDR3 comprises 14 residues. V shed 4 bases, J shed 5 bases, and the junction held 6 bases outside the gene matches. Germline CDR1 and CDR2: MNHEY and SVGAGI. Deep was the level used in running the assay. Sequenced by immunoSEQ multiplex PCR; TCRdb stores in-frame clones only, minus some. Of around 990,000 clones listed, approximately 77% were seen once; the top ten hold approximately 0.95%. Sample: memory CD4+ T cells from PBMCs. Subset here: CD45RA-negative fraction. This sequence joins TRBV6-5 and TRBJ1-2, with 8 positions matching TRBD1. The receptor's source is a man aged 18-30 years in good health. Some clones in this sample may be carry-over from other donors' samples. CDR3 in amino acids: CASSSKTGAYGYTF. The DNA for the CDR3 is TGTGCCAGCAGTTCGAAGACAGGGGCATATGGCTACACCTTC.